The present entry profiles one T cell receptor beta chain with its context. Its specificity is not known. With V trimmed by 0 bases and J by 7 bases, 3 bases remained unmatched. The CDR3 sequence is 15 residues long. CDR1 and CDR2 (germline): MGHDK, SYGVNS. Sequencing of TCR beta, carried out with a high-throughput approach, was applied to CD8+ and CD4+ T cells from the blood. TEMRA cells were enriched by FACS, while CD8+ and CD4+ T cells were obtained through a negative isolation that was performed magnetically. The data stem from a study of CD8 T cells in Susac syndrome. The RNA, roughly 0.45 to 1 ug, was put through reverse transcription using random hexamers. By means of immunoSEQ multiplex PCR, TCR beta CDR3 spanning 54 Vbeta and 13 Jbeta underwent amplification. TCRdb used MiXCR to reprocess the immunoSEQ multiplex PCR reads, holding one entry per CDR3 protein. The repertoire includes around 140,000 distinct CDR3 sequences, around 85% of them detected once, and roughly 0.5% sits in the top ten.

The study's findings and limits: Only a relatively small number of individuals were included in the TCR sequencing and HLA analysis.

The chain uses TRBV25-1 and TRBJ1-6, with 7 bases identical to TRBD1. Sequenced material: CD8+ T cells from PBMCs. This receptor was identified in a human donor with multiple sclerosis. CDR3 coding DNA: TGTGCCAGCAGTGAATATATAGGGGGCAATTCACCCCTCCACTTT. As protein: CASSEYIGGNSPLHF.